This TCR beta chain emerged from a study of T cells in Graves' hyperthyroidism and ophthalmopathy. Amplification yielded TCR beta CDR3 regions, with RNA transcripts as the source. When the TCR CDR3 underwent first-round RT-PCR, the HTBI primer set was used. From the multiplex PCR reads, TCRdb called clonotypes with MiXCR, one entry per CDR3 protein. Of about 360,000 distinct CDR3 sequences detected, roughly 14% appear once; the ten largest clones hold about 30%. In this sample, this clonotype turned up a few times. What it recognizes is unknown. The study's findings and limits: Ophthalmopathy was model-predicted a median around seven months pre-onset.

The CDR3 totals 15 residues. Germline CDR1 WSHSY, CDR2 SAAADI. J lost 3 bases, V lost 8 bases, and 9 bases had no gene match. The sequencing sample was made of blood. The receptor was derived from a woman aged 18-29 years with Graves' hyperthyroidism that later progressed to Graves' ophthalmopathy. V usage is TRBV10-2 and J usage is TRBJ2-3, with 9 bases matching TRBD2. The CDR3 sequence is CASGIAGVPTDTQYF. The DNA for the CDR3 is TGCGCCAGCGGGATAGCGGGAGTGCCTACAGATACGCAGTATTTT.